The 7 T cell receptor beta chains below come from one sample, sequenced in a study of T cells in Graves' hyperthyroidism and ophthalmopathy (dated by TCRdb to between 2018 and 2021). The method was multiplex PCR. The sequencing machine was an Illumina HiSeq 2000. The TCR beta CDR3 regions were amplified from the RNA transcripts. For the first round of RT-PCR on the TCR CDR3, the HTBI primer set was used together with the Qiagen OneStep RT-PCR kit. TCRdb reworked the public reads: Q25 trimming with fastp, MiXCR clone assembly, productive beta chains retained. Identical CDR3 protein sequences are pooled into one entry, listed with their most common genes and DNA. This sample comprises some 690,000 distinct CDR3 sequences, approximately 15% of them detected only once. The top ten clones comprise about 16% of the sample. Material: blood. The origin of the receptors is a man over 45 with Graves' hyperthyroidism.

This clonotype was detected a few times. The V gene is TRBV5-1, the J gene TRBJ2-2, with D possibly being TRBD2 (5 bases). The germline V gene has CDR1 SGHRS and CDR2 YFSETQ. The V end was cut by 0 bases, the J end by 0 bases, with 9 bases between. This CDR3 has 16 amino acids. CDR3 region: CASSLAGSANTGELFF. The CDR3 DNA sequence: TGCGCCAGCAGCTTGGCGGGTAGCGCGAACACCGGGGAGCTGTTTTTT.

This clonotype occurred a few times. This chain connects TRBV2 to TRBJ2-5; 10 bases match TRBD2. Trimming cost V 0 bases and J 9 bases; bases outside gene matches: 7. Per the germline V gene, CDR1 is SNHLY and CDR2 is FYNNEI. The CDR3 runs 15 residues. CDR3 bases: TGTGCCAGCAGTGAAGCTGCTAGCGGGAGAGGGGCCCAGTACTTC. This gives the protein CASSEAASGRGAQYF.

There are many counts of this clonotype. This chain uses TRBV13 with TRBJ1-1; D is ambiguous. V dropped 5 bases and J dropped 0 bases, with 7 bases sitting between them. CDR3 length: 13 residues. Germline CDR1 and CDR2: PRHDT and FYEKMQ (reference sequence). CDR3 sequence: CASSPRLNTEAFF. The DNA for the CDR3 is TGTGCCAGCAGCCCCCGGTTGAACACTGAAGCTTTCTTT. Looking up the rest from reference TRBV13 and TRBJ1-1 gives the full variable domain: AAGVIQSPRHLIKEKRETATLKCYPIPRHDTVYWYQQGPGQDPQFLISFYEKMQSDKGSIPDRFSAQQFSDYHSELNMSSLELGDSALYFCASSPRLNTEAFFGQGTRLTVV.

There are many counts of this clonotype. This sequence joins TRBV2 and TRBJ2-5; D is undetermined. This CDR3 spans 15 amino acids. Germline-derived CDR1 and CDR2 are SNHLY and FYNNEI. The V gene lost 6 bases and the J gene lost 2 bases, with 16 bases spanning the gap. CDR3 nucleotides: TGTGCCAGCAGGCTTCTAGGAGTTGGACAAGAGACCCAGTACTTC. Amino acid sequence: CASRLLGVGQETQYF.

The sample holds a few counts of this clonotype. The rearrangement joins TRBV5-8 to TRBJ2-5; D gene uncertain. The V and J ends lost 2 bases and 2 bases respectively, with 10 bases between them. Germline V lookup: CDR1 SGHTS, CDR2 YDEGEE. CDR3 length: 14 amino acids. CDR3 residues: CASSFRTEQETQYF. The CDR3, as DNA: TGTGCCAGCAGCTTCAGAACGGAGCAAGAGACCCAGTACTTC.

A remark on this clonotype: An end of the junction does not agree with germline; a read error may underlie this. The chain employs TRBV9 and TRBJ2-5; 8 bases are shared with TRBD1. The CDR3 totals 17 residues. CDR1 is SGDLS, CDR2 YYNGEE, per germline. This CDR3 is CASSKSGTGPLQDTQYF. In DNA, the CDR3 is TGTGCCAGCAGCAAATCCGGGACAGGTCCGCTACAAGATACCCAGTACTTC.

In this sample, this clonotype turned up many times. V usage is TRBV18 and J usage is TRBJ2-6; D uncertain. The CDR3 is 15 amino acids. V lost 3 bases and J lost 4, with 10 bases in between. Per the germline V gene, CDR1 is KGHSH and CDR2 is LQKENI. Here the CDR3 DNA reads TGTGCCAGCTCACCTCCAGAAGTGGGGGCCAACGTCCTGACTTTC. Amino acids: CASSPPEVGANVLTF.